These 16 T cell receptor beta chains came from one sample sequenced in a study of a mutant IDH1 vaccine in newly diagnosed glioma. The antigens for these receptors are not known. Time point reported: week 35, safety follow-up. Every single dose of the vaccine, 300 ug of mutant IDH1 20-mer peptide, came with topical imiquimod. Repertoires were generated with immunoSEQ multiplex PCR, while TCRdb's copy carries only in-frame clones and drops some. The data show under 40,000 clones, around 80% seen once. Specimen: PBMCs, collected from a glioma patient whose treatment included an IDH1 peptide vaccine. The receptors stem from a woman between 40 and 50 years old with glioma.

The genes are TRBV23-1 and TRBJ2-5; D is unclear. TRBV23-1 is an ORF for which the function is uncertain. This CDR3 spans 13 amino acids. Trimming removed 7 bases at V and 5 bases at J, with 14 bases between. The CDR3 sequence is CASISTDGETQYF. CDR3 DNA: TGCGCCAGCATCTCCACTGATGGGGAGACCCAGTACTTC.

V gene TRBV19 combines with J gene TRBJ1-6; the D is unclear. The germline V and J ends were trimmed by 9 bases and 1 base, with 16 bases remaining between them. The CDR3 runs 16 residues. Germline V gene sequence: CDR1 LNHDA, CDR2 SQIVND (reference sequence). The DNA for the CDR3 is TGTGCCAGGACGGGCCTAGAGTGTTCCTATAATTCACCCCTCCACTTT. This encodes CARTGLECSYNSPLHF.

This clone has more than one count but fewer than ten. The chain employs TRBV5-6 and TRBJ1-4; 10 nucleotides align to TRBD1. The CDR3 totals 15 residues. Germline CDR1 and CDR2: SGHDT and YYEEEE. The V and J ends lost 5 bases and 6 bases, in that order; junction bases with no gene match: 7. CDR3 bases: TGTGCCAGCAGATTGTACGGGACAGGGGATGAAAAACTGTTTTTT. Translating it yields CASRLYGTGDEKLFF.

V gene TRBV7-2 combines with J gene TRBJ2-7; possibly TRBD2 for D (5 bases). Germline V gives CDR1 SGHTA, CDR2 FQGNSA. The CDR3 spans 14 residues. Trimming pared 4 bases from V and 5 bases from J, leaving 15 bases between. The CDR3 protein is CASSSEVPRDEQYF. CDR3 nucleotides: TGTGCCAGCAGCTCGGAGGTCCCGCGGGACGAGCAGTACTTC.

This chain connects TRBV9 to TRBJ1-2, with D uncertain. The CDR3 length is 13 residues. V was shortened by 4 bases and J by 4 bases, with 11 bases between the two germline ends. The germline V gene has CDR1 SGDLS and CDR2 YYNGEE. Written as DNA, the CDR3 is TGTGCCAGCAGCCCCGACGGTTTCTATGGCTACACCTTC. Its translation: CASSPDGFYGYTF. Full variable domain (missing parts from reference TRBV9 and TRBJ1-2): DSGVTQTPKHLITATGQRVTLRCSPRSGDLSVYWYQQSLDQGLQFLIQYYNGEERAKGNILERFSAQQFPDLHSELNLSSLELGDSALYFCASSPDGFYGYTFGSGTRLTVV.

The genes are TRBV6-6 and TRBJ1-1, with D tentatively TRBD1 (6 bases). The V gene's germline CDR1 is MNHNY and CDR2 SVGAGI (reference sequence). V was trimmed by 6 bases and J by 3 bases, leaving 14 bases between them. The CDR3 consists of 14 residues. The CDR3 here is CASRLPGADTEAFF. As DNA, the CDR3 is TGTGCCAGCAGATTACCGGGGGCGGACACTGAAGCTTTCTTT.

This sequence joins TRBV6-5 and TRBJ2-3; no firm D call. The CDR3 extends over 15 amino acids. Per germline, CDR1 MNHEY and CDR2 SVGAGI. V was pared by 5 bases and J by 0 bases, with 12 bases between. The CDR3 spells CASSLAGRSTDTQYF. CDR3 in DNA: TGTGCCAGCAGTCTGGCCGGACGGAGCACAGATACGCAGTATTTT.

The chain couples TRBV27 to TRBJ1-6; D is unresolved. The V and J ends lost 5 bases and 9 bases respectively, with 14 bases between them. This CDR3 is built from 14 residues. Per germline, CDR1 MNHEY and CDR2 SMNVEV (reference sequence). For the CDR3, the DNA is TGTGCCAGCAGTGTGGACGCCCCAATTTCACCCCTCCACTTT. Amino acids: CASSVDAPISPLHF.

J is TRBJ2-2 and V is TRBV27, with D possibly being TRBD2 (5 bases). Per germline, CDR1 MNHEY and CDR2 SMNVEV (reference sequence). The length of the CDR3 is 15 residues. The V end lost 10 bases, the J end lost 2 bases, and 17 bases lay between the germline ends. In DNA, the CDR3 is TGTGCCACCACGGGCGGGTCAGTCAACACCGGGGAGCTGTTTTTT. This gives the protein CATTGGSVNTGELFF.

On this clone: At one boundary the junction diverges from the germline segment, which might be a read error. The chain uses TRBV7-7 and TRBJ2-7; D ambiguous. CDR1 and CDR2 (germline): SSHAT, FNYEAQ (reference sequence). This CDR3 contains 13 residues. CDR3 sequence (DNA): TGTGCTAGCAGCTTAGAGCCTGAATACGAGCAGTACTTC. It codes for CASSLEPEYEQYF.

This chain uses TRBV13 with TRBJ2-7; the D is unclear. The V end was cut by 5 bases, the J end by 3 bases, with 5 bases between. CDR1 PRHDT and CDR2 FYEKMQ come from the germline V gene (reference sequence). The CDR3 spans 11 residues. The CDR3 loop reads CASSLNYEQYF. The CDR3 region has the DNA TGTGCCAGCAGCCTAAACTACGAGCAGTACTTC.

This chain joins TRBV7-2 and TRBJ1-2; D not certain. The germline V gene has CDR1 SGHTA and CDR2 FQGNSA. This CDR3 spans 13 amino acids. The germline V and J ends were trimmed by 1 base and 4 bases, with 7 bases remaining between them. CDR3 in DNA: TGTGCCAGCAGCTTAGGATCTTCCTATGGCTACACCTTC. This encodes CASSLGSSYGYTF.

The chain links TRBV6-5 to TRBJ2-3; D ambiguous. The CDR3 totals 15 residues. Trimming took 3 bases from V and 3 from J, leaving 13 bases between them. Per germline, CDR1 MNHEY and CDR2 SVGAGI. CDR3 nucleotides: TGTGCCAGCAGTTATAAGCCAGCTGGTACAGATACGCAGTATTTT. It codes for CASSYKPAGTDTQYF.

This clone showed up just once. The genes are TRBV6-5 and TRBJ2-7, with a tentative D call TRBD2 (6 bases). V lost 6 bases, J lost 3 bases, and 12 bases lay in between. Germline-derived CDR1 and CDR2 are MNHEY and SVGAGI. CDR3 size: 13 residues. For the CDR3, the DNA is TGTGCCAGCAGAACCCCCGGGGGCTACGAGCAGTACTTC. Translating it yields CASRTPGGYEQYF.

DNA of the CDR3: TGTGCCAGTAGTATAGTTCAAGGCACCTACGAGCAGTACTTC. Translated: CASSIVQGTYEQYF. V is TRBV19 and J is TRBJ2-7; no firm D call. With 1 base removed from V and 2 bases from J, the gap between germline ends came to 9 bases. Per germline, CDR1 LNHDA and CDR2 SQIVND (reference sequence). The CDR3 totals 14 residues.

This chain connects TRBV7-9 to TRBJ2-2, with a tentative D call TRBD1 (7 bases). The ends were cut back, 5 bases at V and 5 bases at J, with 15 bases in the middle. The CDR3 is 15 amino acids. Germline values: CDR1 SEHNR, CDR2 FQNEAQ (reference sequence). Here the CDR3 reads CASSPRQGGTGELFF. CDR3 sequence (DNA): TGTGCCAGCAGCCCCAGACAGGGAGGAACCGGGGAGCTGTTTTTT.